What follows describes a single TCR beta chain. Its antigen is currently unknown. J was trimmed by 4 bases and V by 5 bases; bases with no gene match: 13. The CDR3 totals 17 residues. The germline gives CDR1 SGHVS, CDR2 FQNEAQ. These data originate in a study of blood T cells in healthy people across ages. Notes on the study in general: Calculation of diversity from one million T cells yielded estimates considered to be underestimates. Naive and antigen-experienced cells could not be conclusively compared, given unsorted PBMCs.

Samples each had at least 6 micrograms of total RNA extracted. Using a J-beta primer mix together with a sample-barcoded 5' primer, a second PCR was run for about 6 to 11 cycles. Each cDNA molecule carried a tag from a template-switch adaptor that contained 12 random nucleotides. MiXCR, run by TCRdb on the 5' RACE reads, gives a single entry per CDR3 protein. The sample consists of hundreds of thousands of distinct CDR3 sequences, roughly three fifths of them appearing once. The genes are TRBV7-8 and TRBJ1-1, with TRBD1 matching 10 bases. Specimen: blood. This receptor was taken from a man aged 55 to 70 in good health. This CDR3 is CASSVRDRGLGGTEAFF. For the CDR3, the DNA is TGTGCCAGCAGCGTACGGGACAGGGGTCTGGGTGGCACTGAAGCTTTCTTT.